The 23 T cell receptor beta chains presented below share a single source sample, sequenced in a study of blood T cell repertoires in COVID-19. TCRdb keeps only in-frame clones here, not all; method: immunoSEQ multiplex PCR. The sample comprises fewer than 55,000 clones, approximately 80% of which are singletons, and 5.5% to 7.5% rests with the top ten. The specimen sequenced was peripheral blood. These receptors were collected from a man between 65 and 85 years old with active COVID-19.

This chain connects TRBV7-9 to TRBJ1-4; TRBD1 is a possible D gene (6 bases). V was pared by 4 bases and J by 8 bases, with 17 bases between. Germline values: CDR1 SEHNR, CDR2 FQNEAQ (reference sequence). The length of the CDR3 is 15 residues. The CDR3 nucleotides are TGTGCCAGCAGCTCCCAACGGGGGGCAAAGGAAAAACTGTTTTTT. It specifies CASSSQRGAKEKLFF.

The V and J genes are TRBV9 and TRBJ2-5; weak D call: TRBD2 (5 bases). The V end lost 0 bases, the J end lost 2 bases, and 14 bases lay between the germline ends. The CDR3 is 16 residues long. CDR1 SGDLS and CDR2 YYNGEE come from the germline V gene. DNA for the CDR3: TGTGCCAGCAGCGTAGAGCCAGCGGTGGGGCAAGAGACCCAGTACTTC. Its translation: CASSVEPAVGQETQYF.

The chain uses TRBV5-8 and TRBJ1-6; no firm D call. This CDR3 contains 14 residues. V lost 0 bases and J 8 bases, leaving 9 bases between the germline ends. The germline gives CDR1 SGHTS, CDR2 YDEGEE. The CDR3 region is CASSLAGLDSPLHF. Written as DNA, the CDR3 is TGTGCCAGCAGCTTGGCCGGACTTGATTCACCCCTCCACTTT.

The chain recombines TRBV2 with TRBJ2-3, with D perhaps matching TRBD2 (6 bases). Germline lookup yields CDR1 SNHLY and CDR2 FYNNEI. The CDR3 is 12 residues long. The V end lost 9 bases, the J end lost 4 bases, and 11 bases lay between the germline ends. For the CDR3, the DNA is TGTGCCAGAAAGACTAGTTCAGATACGCAGTATTTT. Translation gives CARKTSSDTQYF.

The chain carries TRBV7-2 and TRBJ2-4, with D maybe TRBD2 (7 bases). Trimming took 5 bases from V and 1 from J, leaving 21 bases between them. CDR1 SGHTA and CDR2 FQGNSA come from the germline V gene. This CDR3 is 18 amino acids long. This chain's CDR3 is CASSPRGGRVLAKNIQYF. DNA of the CDR3: TGTGCCAGCAGCCCTAGAGGGGGGAGGGTCTTGGCCAAAAACATTCAGTACTTC.

V usage is TRBV5-5 and J usage is TRBJ2-7, with D maybe TRBD2 (6 bases). The CDR3 is made up of 14 amino acids. Trimming cost V 0 bases and J 6 bases, with 13 bases left between them. Germline V CDR1 and CDR2: SGHKS, YYEKEE (reference sequence). The CDR3, as DNA: TGTGCCAGCAGCTTGGGGGGACTTAGTATCGAGCAGTACTTC. Amino acid sequence: CASSLGGLSIEQYF.

This rearrangement joins TRBV5-1 to TRBJ2-7; TRBD1 is a possible D gene (6 bases). Germline V gives CDR1 SGHRS, CDR2 YFSETQ. V lost 0 bases, J lost 4 bases, and 17 bases lay in between. The length of the CDR3 is 16 residues. CDR3 DNA sequence: TGCGCCAGCAGCTTGGCCTCCAGGGGTATTATTTACGAGCAGTACTTC. Its protein product is CASSLASRGIIYEQYF.

This clone has a handful of counts. One end of the junction fails to match germline, which may point to a read error. This chain joins TRBV7-2 and TRBJ2-5; D is uncertain. The germline gives CDR1 SGHTA, CDR2 FQGNSA. This CDR3 region has 13 residues. DNA for the CDR3: TGTGCCAGCAGCTTAGAACGGCAAGAGGCCCAGTACTTC. It codes for CASSLERQEAQYF.

The rearrangement joins TRBV27 to TRBJ2-1; TRBD2 aligns across 10 bases. The V gene end was trimmed by 0 bases and the J gene end by 4 bases; junction bases not matched to a gene: 6. Germline V CDR1 and CDR2: MNHEY, SMNVEV (reference sequence). This CDR3 has 17 residues. CDR3 in DNA: TGTGCCAGCAGTTTATCGCCTGGACTAGCGGTTTACAATGAGCAGTTCTTC. Translation gives CASSLSPGLAVYNEQFF.

This CDR3 is CASSLANTAEQFF. CDR3 DNA: TGTGCCAGCAGCTTGGCTAACACAGCTGAGCAGTTCTTC. The chain joins TRBV7-3 to TRBJ2-1; D remains unclear. The CDR3 is made up of 13 amino acids. V shed 3 bases and J shed 9 bases, with 12 bases lying between them. Germline V gene lookup returns CDR1 SGHTA and CDR2 FQGTGA. Full variable domain (rest looked up from reference TRBV7-3 and TRBJ2-1): GAGVSQTPSNKVTEKGKYVELRCDPISGHTALYWYRQSLGQGPEFLIYFQGTGAADDSGLPNDRFFAVRPEGSVSTLKIQRTERGDSAVYLCASSLANTAEQFFGPGTRLTVL.

This clone was detected once. This chain joins TRBV6-4 and TRBJ1-1; D is unresolved. CDR3 length: 13 amino acids. Per the germline V gene, CDR1 is MRHNA and CDR2 is SNTAGT. With 8 bases removed from V and 3 bases from J, the gap between germline ends came to 13 bases. CDR3 amino acids: CASAREVYTEAFF. CDR3 nucleotide sequence: TGTGCCAGCGCAAGGGAGGTGTACACTGAAGCTTTCTTT.

The chain combines TRBV30 with TRBJ2-2; 7 bases are a match to TRBD2. The CDR3 is 14 residues long. V was pared by 3 bases and J by 4 bases, with 5 bases of the junction left unmatched. Germline loops: CDR1 GTSNPN, CDR2 SVGIG (reference sequence). CDR3 sequence reads: CAWRRSGGTGELFF. In nucleotides, the CDR3 is TGTGCCTGGAGGCGATCGGGGGGCACCGGGGAGCTGTTTTTT.

The genes are TRBV9 and TRBJ1-2; a weak D match, TRBD1 (5 bases). The V end lost 3 bases, the J end lost 2 bases, and 11 bases lay between the germline ends. The CDR3 sequence is 14 residues long. The germline V gene has CDR1 SGDLS and CDR2 YYNGEE. CDR3 region: CASSAPGLNYGYTF. The DNA of the CDR3 is TGTGCCAGCAGCGCCCCGGGACTGAACTATGGCTACACCTTC.

The chain couples TRBV9 to TRBJ2-7; TRBD1 matches 12 bases. Germline lookup yields CDR1 SGDLS and CDR2 YYNGEE. The CDR3 contains 16 residues. Trimming removed 4 bases from V and 6 bases from J; junction bases left unmatched: 11. CDR3 DNA: TGTGCCAGCAGCACCGAGGGGGGACAGGGGGCCGGCGAGCAGTACTTC. It encodes CASSTEGGQGAGEQYF.

J is TRBJ1-5 and V is TRBV7-3; 10 bases agree with TRBD1. Per the germline V gene, CDR1 is SGHTA and CDR2 is FQGTGA. The CDR3 consists of 15 residues. V gave up 5 bases and J gave up 5 bases; unmatched junction bases: 6. The CDR3 region is CASSPGTGADQPQHF. CDR3 DNA: TGTGCCAGCAGCCCCGGGACAGGGGCGGATCAGCCCCAGCATTTT.

The J gene is TRBJ2-7, the V gene TRBV19, with 7 bases lining up with TRBD2. The germline CDR1 and CDR2 sequences are LNHDA and SQIVND (reference sequence). Trimming cost V 11 bases and J 0 bases; bases outside gene matches: 7. The CDR3 has 13 amino acids. Here the CDR3 reads CAVGRGSSYEQYF. CDR3 in DNA: TGTGCCGTTGGGCGGGGGAGCTCCTACGAGCAGTACTTC.

The rearrangement links TRBV7-8 to TRBJ2-5; D is perhaps TRBD1 (5 bases). Trimming took off 4 bases at V and 4 bases at J, with 13 bases between the two ends. The CDR3 length is 14 residues. Germline assignment: CDR1 SGHVS and CDR2 FQNEAQ. This chain's CDR3 is CASSWGPGGETQYF. CDR3 coding DNA: TGTGCCAGCAGCTGGGGCCCTGGCGGAGAGACCCAGTACTTC.

The table lists this clone with a count of one. The chain carries TRBV5-4 and TRBJ1-1; 10 positions match TRBD1. V dropped 4 bases and J dropped 3; count of bases not matched to a gene: 9. CDR3 length: 16 amino acids. Germline V lookup: CDR1 SGHNT, CDR2 YYREEE (reference sequence). The CDR3 nucleotides are TGTGCCAGCAGCCCCCAGGACAGGGGGGGATACACTGAAGCTTTCTTT. This translates into CASSPQDRGGYTEAFF.

This sequence joins TRBV5-4 and TRBJ1-1; D may be TRBD1 (6 bases). This CDR3 comprises 16 residues. V was trimmed by 0 bases and J by 6 bases, leaving 18 bases between them. CDR1 is SGHNT and CDR2 is YYREEE in the germline V gene (reference sequence). The DNA of the CDR3 is TGTGCCAGCAGCTTGGAAGGGGGAAGTAGGCTCCCTGAAGCTTTCTTT. This gives the protein CASSLEGGSRLPEAFF.

Here the CDR3 reads CASSLVAGQGSYNEQFF. The CDR3 coding sequence is TGTGCCAGCAGCCTAGTCGCGGGACAGGGTAGCTACAATGAGCAGTTCTTC. The chain is built from TRBV11-2 and TRBJ2-1; 9 bases line up with TRBD1. CDR1 is SGHAT and CDR2 is FQNNGV in the germline V gene. The CDR3 contains 17 residues. V trimming: 5 bases; J trimming: 3 bases; junction bases outside the gene matches: 11.

The chain joins TRBV4-1 to TRBJ2-1; 7 bases agree with TRBD1. V was pared by 1 base and J by 0 bases, with 0 bases of the junction left unmatched. Germline V lookup: CDR1 MGHRA, CDR2 YSYEKL. The length of the CDR3 is 15 residues. The CDR3 region is CASSQGDSSYNEQFF. The CDR3 nucleotides are TGCGCCAGCAGCCAAGGGGACAGCTCCTACAATGAGCAGTTCTTC.

Regarding this clone: An end of the junction differs from the germline gene, which may be a read error. The J gene is TRBJ2-3, the V gene TRBV12-3 or TRBV12-4, with 8 bases matching TRBD2. CDR3 size: 11 residues. CDR3 region: CASSLGTSQIF. The CDR3 bases are TGTGCCAGCAGTTTAGGGACTAGCCAGATTTTT.

This chain joins TRBV6-6 and TRBJ1-4; D may be TRBD1 (5 bases). Germline assignment: CDR1 MNHNY and CDR2 SVGAGI (reference sequence). The CDR3 is made up of 15 amino acids. Trimming stripped 2 bases from V and 8 bases from J, with 15 bases between. The CDR3 protein is CASSYGGGGNEKLFF. For the CDR3, the DNA is TGTGCCAGCAGTTACGGGGGGGGAGGGAACGAAAAACTGTTTTTT.